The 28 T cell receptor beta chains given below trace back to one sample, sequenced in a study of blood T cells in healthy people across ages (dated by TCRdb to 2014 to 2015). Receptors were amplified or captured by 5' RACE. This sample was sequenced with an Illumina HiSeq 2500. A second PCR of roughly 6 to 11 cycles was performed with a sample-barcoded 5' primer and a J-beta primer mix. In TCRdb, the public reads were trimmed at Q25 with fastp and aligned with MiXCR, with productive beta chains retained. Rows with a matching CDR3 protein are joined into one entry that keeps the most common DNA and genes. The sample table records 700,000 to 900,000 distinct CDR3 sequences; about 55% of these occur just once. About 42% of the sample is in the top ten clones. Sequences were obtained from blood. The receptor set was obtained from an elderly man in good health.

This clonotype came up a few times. The CDR3 DNA reads TGCAGTGCTACCAGACAGGAGGGAGGGACCCAGTACTTC. Its translation: CSATRQEGGTQYF. The chain has TRBV20-1 and TRBJ2-5; D possibly uses TRBD1 or TRBD2 (6 bases each). Per the germline V gene, CDR1 is DFQATT and CDR2 is SNEGSKA (reference sequence). The CDR3 extends over 13 amino acids. V was cut by 4 bases and J by 7 bases, with 16 bases left in between.

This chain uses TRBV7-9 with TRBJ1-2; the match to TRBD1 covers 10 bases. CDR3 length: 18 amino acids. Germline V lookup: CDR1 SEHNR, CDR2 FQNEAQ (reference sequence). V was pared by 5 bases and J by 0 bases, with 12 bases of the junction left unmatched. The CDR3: CASSSGTGALLANYGYTF. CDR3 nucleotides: TGTGCCAGCAGCAGCGGGACAGGGGCCCTACTAGCTAACTATGGCTACACCTTC.

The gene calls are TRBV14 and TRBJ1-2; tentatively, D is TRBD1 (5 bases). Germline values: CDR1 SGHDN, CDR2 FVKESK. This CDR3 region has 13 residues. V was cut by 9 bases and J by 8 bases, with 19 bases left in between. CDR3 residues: CASSAGLTRGYTF. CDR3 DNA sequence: TGTGCCAGTAGCGCGGGACTTACGAGAGGCTACACCTTC.

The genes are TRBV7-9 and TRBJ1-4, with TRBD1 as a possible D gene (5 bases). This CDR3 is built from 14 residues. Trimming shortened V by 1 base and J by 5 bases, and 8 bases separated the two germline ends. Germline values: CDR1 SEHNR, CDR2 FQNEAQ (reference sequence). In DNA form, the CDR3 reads TGTGCCAGCAGCTTAGGACAGATGAATGAAAAACTGTTTTTT. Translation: CASSLGQMNEKLFF.

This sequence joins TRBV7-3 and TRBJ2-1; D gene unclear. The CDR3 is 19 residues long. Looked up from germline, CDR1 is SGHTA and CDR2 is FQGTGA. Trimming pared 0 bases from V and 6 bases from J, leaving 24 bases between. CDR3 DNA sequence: TGTGCCAGCAGCTTAACGGGCGGAATAGCCCGACAACCCAGCAATGAGCAGTTCTTC. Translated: CASSLTGGIARQPSNEQFF.

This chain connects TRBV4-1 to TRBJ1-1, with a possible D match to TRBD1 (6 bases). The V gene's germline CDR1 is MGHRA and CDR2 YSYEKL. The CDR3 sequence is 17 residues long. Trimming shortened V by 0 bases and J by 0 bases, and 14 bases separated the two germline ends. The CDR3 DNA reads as TGCGCCAGCAGCCAAGAGGGCCGGGGGCGGTTGAACACTGAAGCTTTCTTT. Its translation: CASSQEGRGRLNTEAFF.

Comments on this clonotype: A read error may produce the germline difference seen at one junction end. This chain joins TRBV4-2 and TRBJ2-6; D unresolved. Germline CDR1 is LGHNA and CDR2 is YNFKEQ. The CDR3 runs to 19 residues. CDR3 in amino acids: CASSQVGPGLSSEANVLTF. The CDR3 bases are TGTGCCAGCAGCCAAGTAGGACCAGGTCTAAGCTCTGAGGCCAACGTCCTGACTTTC.

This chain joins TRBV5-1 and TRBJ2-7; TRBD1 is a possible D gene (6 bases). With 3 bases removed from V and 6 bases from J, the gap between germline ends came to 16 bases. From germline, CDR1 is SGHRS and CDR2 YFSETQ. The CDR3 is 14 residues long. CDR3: CASSWGTGRAEQYF. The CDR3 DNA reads TGCGCCAGCAGCTGGGGAACAGGGCGGGCCGAGCAGTACTTC.

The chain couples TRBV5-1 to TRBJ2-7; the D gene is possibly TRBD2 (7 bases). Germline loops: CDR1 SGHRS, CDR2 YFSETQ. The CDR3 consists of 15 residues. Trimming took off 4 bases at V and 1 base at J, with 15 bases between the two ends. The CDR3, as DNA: TGCGCCAGCAGCCCTTCCGGGGGGCATTCCTACGAGCAGTACTTC. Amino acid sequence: CASSPSGGHSYEQYF.

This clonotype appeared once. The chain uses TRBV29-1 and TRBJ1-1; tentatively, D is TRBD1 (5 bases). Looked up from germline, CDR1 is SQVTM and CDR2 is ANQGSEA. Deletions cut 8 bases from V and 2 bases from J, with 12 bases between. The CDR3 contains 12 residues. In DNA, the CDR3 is TGCAGCAGCGGGGGGGGAAACACTGAAGCTTTCTTT. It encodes CSSGGGNTEAFF.

The CDR3 here is CSGGRYNEQFF. The DNA of the CDR3 is TGCAGCGGGGGGAGATACAATGAGCAGTTCTTC. The V call is TRBV29-1, the J call TRBJ2-1; D may be TRBD1 or TRBD2 (5 bases each). CDR1 is SQVTM, CDR2 ANQGSEA, per germline. This CDR3 comprises 11 residues. V lost 7 bases and J 4 bases, leaving 8 bases between the germline ends.

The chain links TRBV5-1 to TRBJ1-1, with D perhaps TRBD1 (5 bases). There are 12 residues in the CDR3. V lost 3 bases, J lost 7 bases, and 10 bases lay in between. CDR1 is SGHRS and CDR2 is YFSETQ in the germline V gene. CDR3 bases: TGCGCCAGCAGCTCCCCGGGGCGTGAAGCTTTCTTT. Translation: CASSSPGREAFF.

CDR3 in DNA: TGTGCCAGCAGCCCCAATGTAGCGGGGGGGAGAGCGCAGTACTTC. Translation: CASSPNVAGGRAQYF. This chain joins TRBV27 and TRBJ2-5; 11 bases are a match to TRBD2. The CDR3 consists of 15 residues. V was clipped by 6 bases and J by 11 bases; unmatched bases: 14. Per the germline V gene, CDR1 is MNHEY and CDR2 is SMNVEV (reference sequence).

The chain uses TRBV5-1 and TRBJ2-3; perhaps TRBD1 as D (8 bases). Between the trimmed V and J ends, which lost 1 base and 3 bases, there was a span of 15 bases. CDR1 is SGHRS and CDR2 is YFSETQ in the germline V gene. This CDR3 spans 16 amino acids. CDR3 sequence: CASSLTGQGGTDTQYF. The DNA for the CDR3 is TGCGCCAGCAGCTTGACAGGACAGGGAGGGACAGATACGCAGTATTTT.

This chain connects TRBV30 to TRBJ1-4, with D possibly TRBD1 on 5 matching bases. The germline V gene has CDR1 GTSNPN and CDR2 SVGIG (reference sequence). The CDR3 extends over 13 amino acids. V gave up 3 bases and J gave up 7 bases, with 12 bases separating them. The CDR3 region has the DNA TGTGCCTGGAGGGGACTCTTTCGTGAAAAACTGTTTTTT. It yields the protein CAWRGLFREKLFF.

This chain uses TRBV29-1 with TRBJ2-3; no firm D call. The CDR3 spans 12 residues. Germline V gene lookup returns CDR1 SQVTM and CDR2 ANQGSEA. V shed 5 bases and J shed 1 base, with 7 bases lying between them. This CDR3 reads CSVHTGTDTQYF. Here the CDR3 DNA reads TGCAGCGTTCACACTGGCACAGATACGCAGTATTTT.

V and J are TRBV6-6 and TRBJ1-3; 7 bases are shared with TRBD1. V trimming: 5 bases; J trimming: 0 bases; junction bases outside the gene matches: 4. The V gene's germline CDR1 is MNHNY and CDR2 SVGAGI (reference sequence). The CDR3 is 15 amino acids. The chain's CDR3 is CASSPTGDSGNTIYF. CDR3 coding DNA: TGTGCCAGCAGTCCCACAGGGGACTCTGGAAACACCATATATTTT.

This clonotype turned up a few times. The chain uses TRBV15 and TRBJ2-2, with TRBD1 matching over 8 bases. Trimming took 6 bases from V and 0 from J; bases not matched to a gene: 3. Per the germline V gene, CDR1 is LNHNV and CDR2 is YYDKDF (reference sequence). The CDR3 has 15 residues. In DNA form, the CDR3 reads TGTGCCACCAGTACAGGGGGGCCGAACACCGGGGAGCTGTTTTTT. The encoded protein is CATSTGGPNTGELFF.

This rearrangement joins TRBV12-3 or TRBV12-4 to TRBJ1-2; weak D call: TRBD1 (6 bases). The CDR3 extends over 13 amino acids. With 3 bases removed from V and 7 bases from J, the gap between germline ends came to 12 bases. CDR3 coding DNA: TGTGCCAGCAGTTTTCAGGGGCCGGGTGGCTACACCTTC. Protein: CASSFQGPGGYTF.

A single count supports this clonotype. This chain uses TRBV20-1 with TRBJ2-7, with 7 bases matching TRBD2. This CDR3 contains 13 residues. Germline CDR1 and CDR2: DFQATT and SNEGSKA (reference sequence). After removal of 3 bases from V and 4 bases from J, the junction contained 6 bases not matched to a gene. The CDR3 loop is CSASRGVGYEQYF. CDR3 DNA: TGCAGTGCTAGTCGGGGGGTCGGTTACGAGCAGTACTTC.

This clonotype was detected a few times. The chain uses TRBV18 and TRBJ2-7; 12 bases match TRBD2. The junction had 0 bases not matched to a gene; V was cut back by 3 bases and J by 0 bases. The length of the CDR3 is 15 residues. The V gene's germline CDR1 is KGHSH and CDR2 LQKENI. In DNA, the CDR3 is TGTGCCAGCTCACCGACTAGCGGGGGCTCCTACGAGCAGTACTTC. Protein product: CASSPTSGGSYEQYF.

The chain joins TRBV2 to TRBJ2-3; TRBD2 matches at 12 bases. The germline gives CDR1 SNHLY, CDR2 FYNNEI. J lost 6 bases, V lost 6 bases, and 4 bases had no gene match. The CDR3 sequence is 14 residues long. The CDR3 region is CASRLAGGTDTQYF. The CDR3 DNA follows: TGTGCCAGCAGACTAGCGGGAGGAACGGATACGCAGTATTTT.

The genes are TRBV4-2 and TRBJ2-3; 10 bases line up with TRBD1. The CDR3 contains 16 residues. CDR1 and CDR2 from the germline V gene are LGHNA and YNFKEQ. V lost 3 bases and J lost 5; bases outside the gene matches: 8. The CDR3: CASSHGDRGRGDTQYF. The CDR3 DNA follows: TGTGCCAGCAGCCACGGGGACAGGGGTCGAGGAGATACGCAGTATTTT.

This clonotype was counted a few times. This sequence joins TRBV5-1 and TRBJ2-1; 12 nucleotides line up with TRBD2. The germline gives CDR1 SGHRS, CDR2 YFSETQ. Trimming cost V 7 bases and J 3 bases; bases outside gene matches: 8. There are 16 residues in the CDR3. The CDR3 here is CASREEGLAGYNEQFF. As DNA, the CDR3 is TGCGCCAGCCGAGAAGAGGGACTAGCGGGCTACAATGAGCAGTTCTTC.

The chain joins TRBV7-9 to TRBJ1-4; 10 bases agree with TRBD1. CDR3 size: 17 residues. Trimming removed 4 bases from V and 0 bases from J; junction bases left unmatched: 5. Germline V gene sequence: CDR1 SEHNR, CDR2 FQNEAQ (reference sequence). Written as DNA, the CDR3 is TGTGCCAGCAGCTCTGGACAGGGGGGGTCAACTAATGAAAAACTGTTTTTT. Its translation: CASSSGQGGSTNEKLFF.

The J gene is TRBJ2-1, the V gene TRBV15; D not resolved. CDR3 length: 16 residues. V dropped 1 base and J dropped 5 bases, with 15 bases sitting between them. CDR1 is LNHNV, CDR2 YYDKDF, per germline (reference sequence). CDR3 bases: TGTGCCACCAGCAGAGGTTGGCAACCGACTGACAATGAGCAGTTCTTC. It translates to CATSRGWQPTDNEQFF.

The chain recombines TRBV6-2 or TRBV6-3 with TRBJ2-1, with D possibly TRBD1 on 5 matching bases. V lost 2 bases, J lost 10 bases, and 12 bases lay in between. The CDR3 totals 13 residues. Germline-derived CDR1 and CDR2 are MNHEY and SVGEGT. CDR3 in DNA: TGTGCCAGCAGTTACGGTTTTTCAGGGGAGCAGTTCTTC. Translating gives CASSYGFSGEQFF.

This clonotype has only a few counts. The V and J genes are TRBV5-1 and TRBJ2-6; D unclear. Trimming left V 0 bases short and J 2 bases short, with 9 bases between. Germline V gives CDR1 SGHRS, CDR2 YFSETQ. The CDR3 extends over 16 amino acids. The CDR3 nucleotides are TGCGCCAGCAGCTTGGTCTTTGGGGCTGGGGCCAACGTCCTGACTTTC. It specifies CASSLVFGAGANVLTF.